One sample yielded the 8 T cell receptor beta chains listed below, sequenced in a study of control samples from healthy donors and cancer patients (dated by TCRdb to 2018 to 2021). Library creation used the immunoSEQ multiplex PCR assay. What TCRdb holds here is the immuneACCESS table cut down to in-frame rearrangements. Part of the clones is not present; checked against another copy, under half of the missing clones reflect an unresolved V gene, and the others are unexplained. Here the sample has some 120,000 clones; 88% occur a single time. The ten most abundant clones make up 2% to 2.5% of the sample. The specimen sequenced was blood. These TCRs come from a woman between 65 and 79 years old in good health.

J is TRBJ2-3 and V is TRBV11-2, with TRBD2 matching over 7 bases. V was clipped by 2 bases and J by 2 bases; unmatched bases: 7. CDR1 is SGHAT, CDR2 FQNNGV, per germline. The CDR3 runs to 16 residues. The CDR3 sequence is CASSLLASGYTDTQYF. In DNA form, the CDR3 reads TGTGCCAGCAGCTTATTGGCTAGCGGTTACACAGATACGCAGTATTTT. Based on the CDR3 plus reference TRBV11-2 and TRBJ2-3, the full variable domain is EAGVAQSPRYKIIEKRQSVAFWCNPISGHATLYWYQQILGQGPKLLIQFQNNGVVDDSQLPKDRFSAERLKGVDSTLKIQPAKLEDSAVYLCASSLLASGYTDTQYFGPGTRLTVL.

The rearrangement links TRBV5-4 to TRBJ2-3, with TRBD2 as a possible D gene (5 bases). The CDR3 has 16 amino acids. V lost 4 bases and J lost 5, with 20 bases in between. Germline V gene data show CDR1 as SGHNT and CDR2 as YYREEE (reference sequence). In DNA, the CDR3 is TGTGCCAGCAGCCCGATAGGCGGGCCCGCGGGAGATACGCAGTATTTT. As protein: CASSPIGGPAGDTQYF.

The V call is TRBV6-5, the J call TRBJ1-1; TRBD1 might be the D (5 bases). The V gene's germline CDR1 is MNHEY and CDR2 SVGAGI. Trimming took off 1 base at V and 3 bases at J, with 9 bases between the two ends. The length of the CDR3 is 14 residues. For the CDR3, the DNA is TGTGCCAGCAGTTACTTTGCGGGGGACACTGAAGCTTTCTTT. The encoded protein is CASSYFAGDTEAFF.

The chain joins TRBV5-6 to TRBJ2-7; D tentatively fits TRBD1 or TRBD2 (5 bases each). This CDR3 comprises 16 residues. V lost 0 bases and J 1 base, leaving 14 bases between the germline ends. Germline lookup yields CDR1 SGHDT and CDR2 YYEEEE. The CDR3 nucleotides read TGTGCCAGCAGCTTGGATGAGGGGTGGAAGTCCTACGAGCAGTACTTC. Translated, it gives CASSLDEGWKSYEQYF.

V usage is TRBV5-1 and J usage is TRBJ2-1; D unclear. V lost 1 base and J 9 bases, leaving 11 bases between the germline ends. The germline CDR1 and CDR2 sequences are SGHRS and YFSETQ. The CDR3 length is 13 residues. CDR3 loop: CASSLLSVSEQFF. DNA for the CDR3: TGCGCCAGCAGCTTGTTGTCAGTTAGTGAGCAGTTCTTC. Filled out from reference TRBV5-1 and TRBJ2-1, the complete variable domain reads KAGVTQTPRYLIKTRGQQVTLSCSPISGHRSVSWYQQTPGQGLQFLFEYFSETQRNKGNFPGRFSGRQFSNSRSEMNVSTLELGDSALYLCASSLLSVSEQFFGPGTRLTVL.

The chain employs TRBV7-2 and TRBJ1-3; 8 bases are shared with TRBD1. The CDR3 extends over 15 amino acids. J gave up 0 bases and V 5 bases, and 3 bases lay outside the gene matches. Per the germline V gene, CDR1 is SGHTA and CDR2 is FQGNSA. CDR3: CASSPRGPSGNTIYF. The CDR3 region has the DNA TGTGCCAGCAGCCCCAGGGGGCCCTCTGGAAACACCATATATTTT.

V gene TRBV7-9 combines with J gene TRBJ1-4; no clear D gene. The germline CDR1 and CDR2 sequences are SEHNR and FQNEAQ (reference sequence). Trimming took 5 bases from V and 9 from J, leaving 13 bases between them. The CDR3 totals 13 residues. The CDR3 coding sequence is TGTGCCAGCAGCACCCCGGAGGGTAAAAAACTGTTTTTT. It translates to CASSTPEGKKLFF.

The chain carries TRBV5-4 and TRBJ2-7; 8 bases align to TRBD1. This CDR3 comprises 14 residues. Germline V gives CDR1 SGHNT, CDR2 YYREEE (reference sequence). V shed 4 bases, J shed 3 bases, and the junction held 6 bases outside the gene matches. The CDR3 protein is CASSVGQGIYEQYF. DNA for the CDR3: TGTGCCAGCAGCGTCGGACAGGGTATCTACGAGCAGTACTTC.